These 12 T cell receptor beta chains were all obtained from the same sample, sequenced in a study of blood T cell repertoires in COVID-19. Profiling relied on immunoSEQ multiplex PCR, and the TCRdb table lists in-frame clones only, not all of them. This table has 200,000 to 300,000 clones, roughly four fifths appearing once. Sequencing was performed on peripheral blood. The source is a woman in her 70s with acute or convalescent COVID-19.

The V call is TRBV10-2, the J call TRBJ2-7, with TRBD1 matching over 8 bases. In germline, CDR1 is WSHSY, CDR2 SAAADI. This CDR3 spans 13 amino acids. J lost 3 bases, V lost 5 bases, and 3 bases had no gene match. The CDR3 coding sequence is TGCGCCAGCAGTTCAGGGGGCAGCTACGAGCAGTACTTC. It specifies CASSSGGSYEQYF.

The V gene is TRBV28, the J gene TRBJ1-1, with 8 bases fitting TRBD1. Germline V CDR1 and CDR2: MDHEN, SYDVKM. The CDR3 consists of 13 residues. V shed 6 bases, J shed 11 bases, and the junction held 11 bases outside the gene matches. CDR3 nucleotide sequence: TGTGCCAGCAGAGCTCAGGGGGCGAGTGAGGCTTTCTTT. It is translated as CASRAQGASEAFF. The whole variable domain, filled in from reference TRBV28 and TRBJ1-1, reads DVKVTQSSRYLVKRTGEKVFLECVQDMDHENMFWYRQDPGLGLRLIYFSYDVKMKEKGDIPEGYSVSREKKERFSLILESASTNQTSMYLCASRAQGASEAFFGQGTRLTVV.

The chain is built from TRBV7-9 and TRBJ1-4; D is ambiguous. The CDR3 runs 14 residues. Per the germline V gene, CDR1 is SEHNR and CDR2 is FQNEAQ (reference sequence). The V gene lost 5 bases and the J gene lost 5 bases, with 12 bases spanning the gap. The CDR3 coding sequence is TGTGCCAGCAGCCCATATTGGCCGAATGAAAAACTGTTTTTT. It encodes CASSPYWPNEKLFF.

V is TRBV28 and J is TRBJ1-5; D remains ambiguous. Trimming removed 6 bases at V and 5 bases at J, with 20 bases between. The CDR3 length is 16 residues. CDR1 is MDHEN and CDR2 is SYDVKM in the germline V gene. In DNA form, the CDR3 reads TGTGCCAGCAGATCTTCCTATCTAGGAGGAGATCAGCCCCAGCATTTT. It is translated as CASRSSYLGGDQPQHF. The whole variable domain, filled in from reference TRBV28 and TRBJ1-5, reads DVKVTQSSRYLVKRTGEKVFLECVQDMDHENMFWYRQDPGLGLRLIYFSYDVKMKEKGDIPEGYSVSREKKERFSLILESASTNQTSMYLCASRSSYLGGDQPQHFGDGTRLSIL.

This clone has more than one count but fewer than ten. This chain joins TRBV2 and TRBJ2-3; the match to TRBD2 covers 8 bases. V shed 4 bases and J 3 bases; nucleotides not matched to a gene: 6. Germline CDR1 is SNHLY and CDR2 is FYNNEI. The CDR3 runs 15 residues. The CDR3: CASSVAGGATDTQYF. The CDR3, as DNA: TGTGCCAGCAGTGTCGCGGGGGGCGCGACAGATACGCAGTATTTT.

Only a few counts were recorded for this clone. This CDR3 is also generated by other DNA sequences in the sample. This sequence joins TRBV5-1 and TRBJ1-1; 10 nucleotides line up with TRBD1. The CDR3 contains 14 residues. Germline assignment: CDR1 SGHRS and CDR2 YFSETQ. The ends lost 4 bases at V and 4 bases at J; junction bases unmatched: 4. CDR3 region: CASSPGQGGTEAFF. CDR3 nucleotides: TGCGCCAGCAGCCCCGGACAGGGGGGCACTGAAGCTTTCTTT.

The genes are TRBV27 and TRBJ2-7, with TRBD2 matching 7 bases. The V segment lost 5 bases and the J segment 6 bases; nucleotides outside the gene matches: 7. The CDR3 is 13 amino acids. Germline values: CDR1 MNHEY, CDR2 SMNVEV (reference sequence). As DNA, the CDR3 is TGTGCCAGCAGTCGACTAGCTGTGGGCGAGCAGTACTTC. Its translation is CASSRLAVGEQYF.

This clone has just a few counts. This chain joins TRBV6-5 and TRBJ1-1, with a possible D match to TRBD1 (6 bases). V gave up 6 bases and J gave up 5 bases, with 19 bases separating them. Germline loops: CDR1 MNHEY, CDR2 SVGAGI. The CDR3 covers 15 residues. CDR3 amino acids: CASSLREQGRTEAFF. CDR3 nucleotide sequence: TGTGCCAGCAGCCTTAGGGAACAGGGACGGACTGAAGCTTTCTTT.

The chain links TRBV7-2 to TRBJ1-2, with no clear D. Germline V gene data show CDR1 as SGHTA and CDR2 as FQGNSA. CDR3 size: 14 residues. Trimming took 7 bases from V and 3 from J, leaving 15 bases between them. This CDR3 is CASTPWADHYGYTF. In DNA form, the CDR3 reads TGTGCCAGCACCCCCTGGGCAGATCACTATGGCTACACCTTC.

The genes are TRBV7-2 and TRBJ2-1, with 8 positions matching TRBD1. This CDR3 has 16 residues. The V and J ends lost 1 base and 4 bases, in that order; junction bases with no gene match: 6. The germline V gene encodes CDR1 SGHTA and CDR2 FQGNSA. The CDR3 loop reads CASSLVSGGFYNEQFF. In DNA, the CDR3 is TGTGCCAGCAGCTTAGTATCAGGGGGCTTTTACAATGAGCAGTTCTTC.

The V call is TRBV6-4, the J call TRBJ2-3; no firm D call. The CDR3 contains 14 residues. The V gene lost 0 bases and the J gene lost 2 bases, with 6 bases spanning the gap. Germline CDR1 reads MRHNA; CDR2 reads SNTAGT. CDR3 residues: CASSDSEATDTQYF. CDR3 bases: TGTGCCAGCAGTGACTCAGAGGCCACAGATACGCAGTATTTT.

The chain links TRBV28 to TRBJ1-6; possibly TRBD1 for D (6 bases). This CDR3 comprises 14 residues. Germline V CDR1 and CDR2: MDHEN, SYDVKM. V gave up 6 bases and J gave up 8 bases, with 14 bases separating them. The CDR3 loop is CASSRGGLDSPLHF. CDR3 DNA: TGTGCCAGCAGCCGCGGGGGGCTGGATTCACCCCTCCACTTT. Looking up the rest from reference TRBV28 and TRBJ1-6 gives the full variable domain: DVKVTQSSRYLVKRTGEKVFLECVQDMDHENMFWYRQDPGLGLRLIYFSYDVKMKEKGDIPEGYSVSREKKERFSLILESASTNQTSMYLCASSRGGLDSPLHFGNGTRLTVT.